The 15 T cell receptor beta chains given below trace back to one sample, sequenced in a study of cytomegalovirus exposure and HLA in healthy donors (dated 2017 in TCRdb). The library relied on the immunoSEQ multiplex PCR assay. The multiplex PCR relied on a mix of 60 forward primers for TCR Vbeta segments and 13 reverse primers for TCR Jbeta segments. This immuneACCESS table, as held by TCRdb, lists in-frame sequences with V and J called but not all clones. Of the missing ones, under half trace to an unresolved V gene in checked studies; the others have no known cause. In this sample the table shows about 160,000 clones, around four fifths of which occur a single time. The ten most abundant clones make up around 1.3% of the sample. Sequenced sample: PBMCs. These TCRs come from a woman younger than 45 in good health and CMV-seronegative.

This clone has more than one count but fewer than ten. The genes are TRBV7-6 and TRBJ2-7, with 7 positions matching TRBD1. Germline CDR1 SGHVS, CDR2 FNYEAQ. V lost 4 bases to trimming and J lost 1 base; unmatched junction nucleotides: 4. This CDR3 is 14 amino acids long. In DNA, the CDR3 is TGTGCCAGCAGCTCGATGGGACAGTCCTACGAGCAGTACTTC. Protein: CASSSMGQSYEQYF.

The rearrangement links TRBV5-6 to TRBJ1-5, with D unclear. The CDR3 consists of 16 residues. The V end lost 1 base, the J end lost 5 bases, and 16 bases lay between the germline ends. Germline CDR1 and CDR2: SGHDT and YYEEEE. Here the CDR3 DNA reads TGTGCCAGCAGCTTGTTAGGCCAGGCAAAAGATCAGCCCCAGCATTTT. It codes for CASSLLGQAKDQPQHF. The full variable domain, rest sourced from reference TRBV5-6 and TRBJ1-5, is DAGVTQSPTHLIKTRGQQVTLRCSPKSGHDTVSWYQQALGQGPQFIFQYYEEEERQRGNFPDRFSGHQFPNYSSELNVNALLLGDSALYLCASSLLGQAKDQPQHFGDGTRLSIL.

The chain couples TRBV29-1 to TRBJ2-7, with unresolved D. This CDR3 is 11 amino acids long. Per germline, CDR1 SQVTM and CDR2 ANQGSEA. Trimming took off 3 bases at V and 3 bases at J, with 6 bases between the two ends. The CDR3: CSVDGGYEQYF. The CDR3, as DNA: TGCAGCGTTGATGGCGGCTACGAGCAGTACTTC.

The chain uses TRBV5-6 and TRBJ1-1; 8 bases are shared with TRBD1. After removal of 2 bases from V and 4 bases from J, the junction contained 1 base not matched to a gene. Germline lookup yields CDR1 SGHDT and CDR2 YYEEEE. This CDR3 spans 13 amino acids. Written as DNA, the CDR3 is TGTGCCAGCAGCTTTGGACAGGGCACTGAAGCTTTCTTT. Translating it yields CASSFGQGTEAFF. Variable domain in full (rest from reference TRBV5-6 and TRBJ1-1): DAGVTQSPTHLIKTRGQQVTLRCSPKSGHDTVSWYQQALGQGPQFIFQYYEEEERQRGNFPDRFSGHQFPNYSSELNVNALLLGDSALYLCASSFGQGTEAFFGQGTRLTVV.

The chain has TRBV30 and TRBJ2-1; 10 bases map to TRBD2. The CDR3 extends over 15 amino acids. CDR1 GTSNPN and CDR2 SVGIG come from the germline V gene (reference sequence). After removal of 0 bases from V and 7 bases from J, the junction contained 6 bases not matched to a gene. This CDR3 is CAWSVQAGGRNEQFF. DNA for the CDR3: TGTGCCTGGAGTGTACAAGCGGGGGGGAGAAATGAGCAGTTCTTC.

This clone appeared a few times. CDR3 sequence: CASSLFSGTGGGTGELFF. In DNA, the CDR3 is TGTGCCAGCAGCTTATTTTCCGGGACAGGGGGCGGAACCGGGGAGCTGTTTTTT. The chain joins TRBV7-6 to TRBJ2-2; 12 nucleotides match TRBD1. The length of the CDR3 is 18 residues. J lost 5 bases, V lost 2 bases, and 9 bases had no gene match. Germline CDR1 SGHVS, CDR2 FNYEAQ.

CDR3 region: CASSSPFPTDGYTF. CDR3 nucleotides: TGTGCCAGCAGCTCCCCATTCCCCACGGATGGCTACACCTTC. The V call is TRBV28, the J call TRBJ1-2, with D unclear. There are 14 residues in the CDR3. Per germline, CDR1 MDHEN and CDR2 SYDVKM. With 6 bases removed from V and 6 bases from J, the gap between germline ends came to 17 bases.

The chain has TRBV4-1 and TRBJ1-3; the match to TRBD1 covers 8 bases. The germline V gene has CDR1 MGHRA and CDR2 YSYEKL. The CDR3 spans 15 residues. The V gene end was trimmed by 1 base and the J gene end by 3 bases; junction bases not matched to a gene: 2. The CDR3 DNA is TGCGCCAGCAGCCAAGCCGACAGGGGTGGAAACACCATATATTTT. Its translation: CASSQADRGGNTIYF.

This clone was seen a single time. V and J are TRBV9 and TRBJ2-2; TRBD1 matches 10 bases. This CDR3 has 16 residues. Germline V gene sequence: CDR1 SGDLS, CDR2 YYNGEE. The trim removed 4 bases at V and 8 bases at J, leaving 11 bases unmatched. The CDR3 region is CASSMRDRGLRGELFF. The DNA for the CDR3 is TGTGCCAGCAGCATGAGGGACAGGGGTCTCAGGGGGGAGCTGTTTTTT. Looking up the rest from reference TRBV9 and TRBJ2-2 gives the full variable domain: DSGVTQTPKHLITATGQRVTLRCSPRSGDLSVYWYQQSLDQGLQFLIQYYNGEERAKGNILERFSAQQFPDLHSELNLSSLELGDSALYFCASSMRDRGLRGELFFGEGSRLTVL.

J is TRBJ1-2 and V is TRBV15, with 8 bases aligning to TRBD1. The J segment lost 4 bases and the V segment lost 3 bases, leaving 10 bases of the junction unmatched. Germline assignment: CDR1 LNHNV and CDR2 YYDKDF (reference sequence). CDR3 size: 16 residues. Written as DNA, the CDR3 is TGTGCCACCAGCAGGCCCAAGAGGACAGGGTTCTATGGCTACACCTTC. Translating gives CATSRPKRTGFYGYTF.

The chain couples TRBV30 to TRBJ1-3; D remains unclear. Germline CDR1 GTSNPN, CDR2 SVGIG (reference sequence). The CDR3 runs 12 residues. Trimming stripped 3 bases from V and 2 bases from J, with 5 bases between. In nucleotides, the CDR3 is TGTGCCTGGAGGGGCCCTGGAAACACCATATATTTT. Translating it yields CAWRGPGNTIYF.

Only one count was recorded for this clone. The J gene is TRBJ2-7, the V gene TRBV28; possibly TRBD1 for D (6 bases). Germline CDR1 and CDR2: MDHEN and SYDVKM. V was pared by 1 base and J by 0 bases, with 13 bases between. CDR3 length: 16 residues. The CDR3 bases are TGTGCCAGCAGTTTATTTTTGGGGGCGAGCTCCTACGAGCAGTACTTC. As protein: CASSLFLGASSYEQYF.

This clone showed up just once. The chain employs TRBV7-9 and TRBJ1-3; D not certain. V was pared by 1 base and J by 9 bases, with 16 bases between. The CDR3 is made up of 15 amino acids. Germline CDR1 and CDR2: SEHNR and FQNEAQ (reference sequence). The CDR3 reads CASSLDRSARGTIYF. CDR3 DNA sequence: TGTGCCAGCAGCTTAGACCGGTCAGCCCGAGGCACCATATATTTT.

This clone was picked up a small number of times. V and J are TRBV6-6 and TRBJ1-1; the match to TRBD1 covers 7 bases. Germline CDR1 MNHNY, CDR2 SVGAGI (reference sequence). The CDR3 contains 16 residues. V lost 6 bases and J lost 4; bases outside the gene matches: 14. CDR3 loop: CASSKAQTGALTEAFF. The CDR3 region has the DNA TGTGCCAGCAGCAAGGCCCAAACAGGGGCCCTCACTGAAGCTTTCTTT.

The chain joins TRBV4-1 to TRBJ1-5; 10 positions match TRBD1. V lost 0 bases, J lost 2 bases, and 4 bases stayed unmatched. The CDR3 has 17 residues. The germline gives CDR1 MGHRA, CDR2 YSYEKL. CDR3 sequence (DNA): TGCGCCAGCAGCCAAGAGGCCGGGACAGGGGGCAATCAGCCCCAGCATTTT. Amino acids: CASSQEAGTGGNQPQHF.